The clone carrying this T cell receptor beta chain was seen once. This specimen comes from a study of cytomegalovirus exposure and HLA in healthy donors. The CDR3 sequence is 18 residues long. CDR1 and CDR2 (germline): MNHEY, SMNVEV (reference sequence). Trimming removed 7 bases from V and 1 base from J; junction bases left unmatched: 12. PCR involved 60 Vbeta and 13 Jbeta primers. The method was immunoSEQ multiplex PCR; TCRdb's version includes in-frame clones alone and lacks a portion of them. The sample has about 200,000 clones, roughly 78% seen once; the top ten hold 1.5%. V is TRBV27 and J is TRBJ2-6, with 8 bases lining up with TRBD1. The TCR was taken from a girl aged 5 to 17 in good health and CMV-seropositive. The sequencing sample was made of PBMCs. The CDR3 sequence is CASTTLGQVFSGANVLTF. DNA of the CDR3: TGTGCCAGCACCACTCTGGGACAGGTGTTTTCTGGGGCCAACGTCCTGACTTTC.